Listed here is a single T cell receptor (beta chain). Antigen: not known. The record originates from a study of Tregs in tolerant kidney transplant recipients. V lost 5 bases, J lost 3 bases, and 9 bases lay in between. The CDR3 sequence is 13 residues long. Germline assignment: CDR1 SGHTA and CDR2 FQGTGA. Points from the study as a whole: Biological reproducibility was not directly addressed in this study.

The repertoire was sequenced with immunoSEQ multiplex PCR; TCRdb's copy has only in-frame clones and lacks some. The sample lists about 83,000 clones; less than 98% were seen once. The receptor was derived from a human donor who received a combined kidney and bone marrow transplant. The rearrangement links TRBV7-3 to TRBJ2-3, with a weak D call TRBD2 (6 bases). The sequencing used CD4+ T cells from blood, collected before the transplant. CDR3 amino acids: CASSRGGTDTQYF. The CDR3, as DNA: TGTGCCAGCAGCCGAGGAGGGACAGATACGCAGTATTTT.